Each of the 19 T cell receptor beta chains below was sequenced from the same sample in a study of regulatory T cells in long-lasting Graves disease. CDR3-region Arm-PCR and iRepertoire HTBI primers produced the TCR beta libraries. In TCRdb, the multiplex PCR reads were re-called with MiXCR into one record per CDR3 protein. The table includes roughly 500,000 distinct CDR3 sequences, approximately 14% detected once. Time point reported: newly diagnosed GD, antithyroid drugs for less than 3 months. The TCR library was made from RNA extracted from PBMCs. This sample was also put to use in a study of T cells in Graves' hyperthyroidism and ophthalmopathy.

The material was peripheral blood mononuclear cells (PBMCs), obtained at new diagnosis, from a patient treated with antithyroid drugs. All receptors derive from a woman aged 50 to 65 with Graves disease.

In this sample, this clonotype turned up many times. This chain uses TRBV6-2 or TRBV6-3 with TRBJ2-5; D is unclear. Trimming removed 6 bases from V and 7 bases from J, with 9 bases in between. The CDR3 is made up of 11 amino acids. The V gene's germline CDR1 is MNHEY and CDR2 SVGEGT. The chain's CDR3 is CASRNGGTQYF. The CDR3 DNA is TGTGCCAGCAGGAATGGTGGGACCCAGTACTTC.

This clonotype has only a few counts. The J gene is TRBJ2-1, the V gene TRBV20-1; TRBD2 matches 7 bases. There are 14 residues in the CDR3. V dropped 6 bases and J dropped 3; count of bases not matched to a gene: 8. CDR1 is DFQATT and CDR2 is SNEGSKA in the germline V gene (reference sequence). The DNA for the CDR3 is TGCAGTGCCTATAGGACGGGAGGCTACAATGAGCAGTTCTTC. Amino acid sequence: CSAYRTGGYNEQFF.

This clonotype has a count of ten or more. In DNA form, the CDR3 reads TGTGCCAGCAGTGAAGCGGGGGCCTCCTCCTACGAGCAGTACTTC. Its translation is CASSEAGASSYEQYF. The rearrangement uses TRBV2 and TRBJ2-7, with TRBD1 as a possible D gene (6 bases). This CDR3 has 15 amino acids. V lost 0 bases and J lost 0, with 9 bases in between. CDR1 is SNHLY, CDR2 FYNNEI, per germline.

This clonotype appeared a few times. The chain employs TRBV10-3 and TRBJ2-1, with 7 bases fitting TRBD2. This CDR3 contains 16 residues. V was clipped by 0 bases and J by 7 bases; unmatched bases: 9. Germline values: CDR1 ENHRY, CDR2 SYGVKD. The CDR3 protein is CAISESTSRFGNEQFF. The CDR3 bases are TGTGCCATCAGTGAGTCGACTAGCCGCTTTGGGAATGAGCAGTTCTTC.

In this sample, this clonotype turned up many times. The chain is built from TRBV18 and TRBJ2-3; D not resolved. CDR1 is KGHSH, CDR2 LQKENI, per germline. The V gene lost 6 bases and the J gene lost 4 bases, with 8 bases spanning the gap. The CDR3 runs to 12 residues. This chain's CDR3 is CASSPVPDTQYF. The CDR3 nucleotides read TGTGCCAGCTCGCCGGTACCAGATACGCAGTATTTT.

Details on this clonotype: A much larger clonotype is one base distant, so this may be a read error. The chain is built from TRBV28 and TRBJ2-3; D is uncertain. The J call is doubtful: the DNA matches TRBJ2-7 better. The CDR3 extends over 12 amino acids. Looked up from germline, CDR1 is MDHEN and CDR2 is SYDVKM. For the CDR3, the DNA is TGTGCCAGCAGTTCTCAGTGGGACGAGCAGTACTTC. Translated, it gives CASSSQWDEQYF.

This clonotype was seen many times. J is TRBJ2-1 and V is TRBV3-1; TRBD2 matches 12 bases. The length of the CDR3 is 15 residues. Per germline, CDR1 LGHDT and CDR2 YNNKEL (reference sequence). With 4 bases clipped from V and 6 bases from J, the junction kept 4 bases outside the gene matches. CDR3: CASSRGLAGPNEQFF. Here the CDR3 DNA reads TGTGCCAGCAGCCGAGGACTAGCGGGACCCAATGAGCAGTTCTTC.

In nucleotides, the CDR3 is TGTGCCAGCAGTTTGGGGACAGGGGGGTTCACCGGGGAGCTGTTTTTT. It yields the protein CASSLGTGGFTGELFF. This chain uses TRBV28 with TRBJ2-2; 11 nucleotides agree with TRBD1. This CDR3 is 16 amino acids long. With 3 bases clipped from V and 4 bases from J, the junction kept 4 bases outside the gene matches. The V gene's germline CDR1 is MDHEN and CDR2 SYDVKM.

This clonotype was counted many times. V gene TRBV7-9 combines with J gene TRBJ2-1; no definite D call. Deletions cut 5 bases from V and 0 bases from J, with 14 bases between. The CDR3 covers 16 residues. The germline V gene encodes CDR1 SEHNR and CDR2 FQNEAQ (reference sequence). The CDR3 sequence is CASSLTVSSSYNEQFF. CDR3 sequence (DNA): TGTGCCAGCAGCCTGACGGTCTCTAGCTCCTACAATGAGCAGTTCTTC.

The chain couples TRBV4-2 to TRBJ2-1, with 13 bases fitting TRBD2. CDR1 and CDR2 from the germline V gene are LGHNA and YNFKEQ. CDR3 size: 15 residues. Germline trimming cut 4 bases from V and 9 bases from J; bases unmatched to any gene: 6. CDR3 DNA sequence: TGTGCCAGCAGCCCACTAGCGGGAGGGGAGGTTGAGCAGTTCTTC. The encoded protein is CASSPLAGGEVEQFF.

This clonotype was observed at least ten times. The V and J genes are TRBV7-9 and TRBJ2-1; 7 nucleotides agree with TRBD1. Germline CDR1 reads SEHNR; CDR2 reads FQNEAQ (reference sequence). The CDR3 is made up of 14 amino acids. J lost 10 bases, V lost 1 base, and 7 bases had no gene match. This CDR3 reads CASSLEIEGAEQFF. CDR3 coding DNA: TGTGCCAGCAGCTTAGAGATCGAGGGGGCAGAGCAGTTCTTC.

This clonotype occurred a few times. The chain is built from TRBV9 and TRBJ1-1; possibly TRBD1 for D (5 bases). Germline V gene data show CDR1 as SGDLS and CDR2 as YYNGEE. The CDR3 spans 14 residues. Trimming took 0 bases from V and 1 from J, leaving 7 bases between them. This CDR3 is CASSVDQGNTEAFF. CDR3 coding DNA: TGTGCCAGCAGCGTAGACCAGGGGAACACTGAAGCTTTCTTT.

This clonotype was observed at least ten times. This chain uses TRBV12-3 or TRBV12-4 with TRBJ2-5; 14 bases agree with TRBD2. V trimming: 4 bases; J trimming: 5 bases; junction bases outside the gene matches: 12. The CDR3 loop spans 18 amino acids. CDR3 sequence (DNA): TGTGCCAGCAGTTCCCCTCCGGGACTAGCGGGAGTGGATGAGACCCAGTACTTC. This encodes CASSSPPGLAGVDETQYF.

At least ten counts were recorded for this clonotype. This chain connects TRBV5-1 to TRBJ2-7; 7 nucleotides align to TRBD2. This CDR3 is 15 amino acids long. The V segment lost 2 bases and the J segment 0 bases; nucleotides outside the gene matches: 5. Germline CDR1 and CDR2: SGHRS and YFSETQ. The CDR3: CASSFGLGSSYEQYF. The CDR3 DNA follows: TGCGCCAGCAGCTTCGGACTAGGAAGCTCCTACGAGCAGTACTTC.

This clonotype appeared many times. This chain uses TRBV7-9 with TRBJ2-7; 7 positions match TRBD2. Germline V gives CDR1 SEHNR, CDR2 FQNEAQ (reference sequence). The CDR3 sequence is 15 residues long. The junction had 12 bases not matched to a gene; V was cut back by 4 bases and J by 6 bases. CDR3 DNA sequence: TGTGCCAGCAGCTCCTCTAGCGGTCTGTACGGCGAGCAGTACTTC. It codes for CASSSSSGLYGEQYF.

This clonotype was seen ten or more times. CDR3 region: CASTLPYEQYF. CDR3 nucleotides: TGTGCCAGTACGCTCCCCTACGAGCAGTACTTC. The rearrangement links TRBV19 to TRBJ2-7, with no clear D. The CDR3 totals 11 residues. The germline CDR1 and CDR2 sequences are LNHDA and SQIVND (reference sequence). V lost 7 bases and J 2 bases, leaving 6 bases between the germline ends.

This clonotype was detected a few times. The chain recombines TRBV20-1 with TRBJ2-3; no clear D gene. Germline CDR1 DFQATT, CDR2 SNEGSKA (reference sequence). The length of the CDR3 is 11 residues. Trimming removed 7 bases from V and 6 bases from J, with 11 bases in between. Written as DNA, the CDR3 is TGCAGTGGATACTCCCGGGATACGCAGTATTTT. It encodes CSGYSRDTQYF.

This clonotype was seen repeatedly, ten times or more. The rearrangement joins TRBV2 to TRBJ2-1; 8 bases align to TRBD1. There are 15 residues in the CDR3. After removal of 1 base from V and 3 bases from J, the junction contained 2 bases not matched to a gene. Per germline, CDR1 SNHLY and CDR2 FYNNEI. The CDR3 DNA is TGTGCCAGCAGTGAAGGACAGGGGCTCTACAATGAGCAGTTCTTC. Protein sequence: CASSEGQGLYNEQFF.

This CDR3 is CASSLMSGGNTGELFF. The CDR3 DNA reads as TGTGCCAGCAGCTTAATGAGCGGCGGGAACACCGGGGAGCTGTTTTTT. V usage is TRBV7-3 and J usage is TRBJ2-2, with D perhaps matching TRBD2 (5 bases). V lost 1 base and J lost 1, with 10 bases in between. From germline, CDR1 is SGHTA and CDR2 FQGTGA. This CDR3 has 16 amino acids.